This T cell receptor beta chain is from a study of OX40 agonist ivuxolimab in advanced cancers. Study-level background: Ivuxolimab was a fully human IgG2 agonistic monoclonal antibody targeting the costimulatory receptor OX40 (CD134). Intravenous ivuxolimab was administered to patients every 2 weeks at six dose levels: 0.01, 0.1, 0.3, 1.5, 3 and 10 mg/kg. Of the roughly 53 patients in dose escalation, around 19 had hepatocellular carcinoma, about 15 had melanoma, 9 had renal cell carcinoma and 9 had head and neck cancer. A male proportion of roughly 80% and a mean age of approximately 60 years, ranging from roughly 20 to 80, were recorded for the dose-escalation cohort. Patients were allowed to have had prior anti-PD-1, anti-PD-L1 or anti-CTLA-4 therapy, and approximately 43% of the dose-escalation patients had previously received checkpoint inhibitors. Partial responses occurred in three dose-escalation patients, of whom one had hepatocellular carcinoma and two had cutaneous melanoma. The point of sequencing TCRbeta in the periphery was to test whether ivuxolimab changed TCR sequence diversity and drove clonal T-cell expansion. The paper reports the monotherapy dose-escalation portion (N of about 47 patients) of the phase I ivuxolimab trial.

The CDR3 has 16 amino acids, counting the end cysteine and phenylalanine. Only CDR3 DNA remains: 48 bases, in frame from the first base. The germline V gene encodes CDR1 LGHNA and CDR2 YNFKEQ. V was cut back by 0 bases and J by 4 bases, leaving a gap of 15 bases between them. The trial excluded patients who had a history of autoimmune disease or who were on systemic immunosuppression. Peripheral blood for TCR sequencing was drawn from every dose cohort at baseline, at cycle 4 day 1 and at cycle 7 day 1. Samples were obtained from an open-label, multicenter, first-in-human phase I dose-escalation trial of ivuxolimab. The trial enrolled adults with locally advanced or metastatic head and neck squamous cell, hepatocellular, melanoma or renal cell carcinoma. Before TCR sequencing, CD4+ T cells and CD8+ T cells were sorted from peripheral blood as separate populations. Note on this clone: The clone's antigen remains unknown. It has no much larger one-base neighbor in the sample; base qualities were not kept.

Genomic DNA was isolated from the sorted cells so that the TCRbeta CDR3 region could be sequenced. TCRbeta CDR3 regions were sequenced using the immunoSEQ Assay. TCRdb's version of the immuneACCESS table is confined to in-frame rearrangements and falls short of the full clone set. An unresolved V gene accounts for under half of the shortfall where checked; the remainder is of unknown origin. This sample comprises 75,000 to 80,000 clones, around 80% of them detected only once. The ten largest clonotypes hold 0.76% of the sample. General findings and caveats noted by the study authors: The antigen specificity of the peripheral T cells that underwent clonal expansion was not determined. Clonal expansion of both CD4+ and CD8+ blood T cells was observed from baseline to week 6 at doses 0.1 to 3.0 mg/kg. In the 0.1-3.0 mg/kg groups, partial responders had among the lowest normalized peripheral clonal expansion, particularly in CD8+ T cells. Low levels of normalized T-cell clonal expansion were also seen in some nonresponding patients. After ivuxolimab, CD8+ T cells had more expanded clones than CD4+ T cells on average.

The sequence was collected from an adult with an advanced solid tumor such as melanoma, head and neck, liver or kidney cancer. Sequenced material: CD4+ or CD8+ T cells sorted from blood, taken in a trial of the OX40 agonist ivuxolimab. The chain is assembled from TRBV4-2 and TRBJ1-2; TRBD1 might be the D gene, on 6 matching bases. The CDR3 in this case is CASSQESTGRRYGYTF. The nucleotides are TGTGCCAGCAGCCAAGAATCTACAGGGAGGCGCTATGGCTACACCTTC.